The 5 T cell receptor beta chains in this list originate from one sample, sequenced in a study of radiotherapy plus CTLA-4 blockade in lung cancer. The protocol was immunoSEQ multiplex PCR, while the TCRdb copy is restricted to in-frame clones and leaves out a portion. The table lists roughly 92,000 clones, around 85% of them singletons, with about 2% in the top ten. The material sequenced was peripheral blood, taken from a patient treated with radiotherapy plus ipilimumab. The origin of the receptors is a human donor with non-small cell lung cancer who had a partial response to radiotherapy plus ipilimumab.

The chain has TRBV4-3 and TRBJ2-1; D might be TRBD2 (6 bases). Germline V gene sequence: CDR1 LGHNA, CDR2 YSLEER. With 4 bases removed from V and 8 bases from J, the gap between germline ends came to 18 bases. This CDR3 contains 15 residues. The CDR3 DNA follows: TGCGCCAGCAGCCGCCGAGACAATTGGGGGGATGAGCAGTTCTTC. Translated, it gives CASSRRDNWGDEQFF.

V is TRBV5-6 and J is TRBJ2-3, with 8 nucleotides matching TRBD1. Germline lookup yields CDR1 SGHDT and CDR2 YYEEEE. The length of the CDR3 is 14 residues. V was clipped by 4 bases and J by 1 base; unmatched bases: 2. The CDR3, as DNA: TGTGCCAGCAGCCAGGACAGGGGCACAGATACGCAGTATTTT. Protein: CASSQDRGTDTQYF.

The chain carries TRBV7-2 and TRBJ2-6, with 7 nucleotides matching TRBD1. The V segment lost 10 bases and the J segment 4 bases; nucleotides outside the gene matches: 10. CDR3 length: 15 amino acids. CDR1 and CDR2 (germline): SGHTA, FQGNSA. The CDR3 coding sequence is TGTGCCATCCAATTTGACAGGGCCGGGGCCAACGTCCTGACTTTC. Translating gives CAIQFDRAGANVLTF.

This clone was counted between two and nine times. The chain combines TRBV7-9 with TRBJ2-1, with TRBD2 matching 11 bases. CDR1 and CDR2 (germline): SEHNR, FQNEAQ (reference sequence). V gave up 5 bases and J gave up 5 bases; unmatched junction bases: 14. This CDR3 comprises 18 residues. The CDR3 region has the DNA TGTGCCAGCAGCCCGCCCTTTCGACTAGCGGGAATCAACAATGAGCAGTTCTTC. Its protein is CASSPPFRLAGINNEQFF.

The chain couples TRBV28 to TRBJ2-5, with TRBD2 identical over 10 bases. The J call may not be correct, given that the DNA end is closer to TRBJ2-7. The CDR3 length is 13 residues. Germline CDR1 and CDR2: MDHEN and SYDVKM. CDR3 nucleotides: TGTGCCAGCAGGCTAGCGGGAGTCTACGAGCAGTACTTC. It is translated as CASRLAGVYEQYF.